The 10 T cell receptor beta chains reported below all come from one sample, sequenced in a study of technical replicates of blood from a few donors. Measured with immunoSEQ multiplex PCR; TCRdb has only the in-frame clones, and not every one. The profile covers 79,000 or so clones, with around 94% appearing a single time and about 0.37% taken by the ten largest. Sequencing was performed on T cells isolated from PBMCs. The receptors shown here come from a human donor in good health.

The CDR3 is CASSQEGAAEAFF. Here the CDR3 DNA reads TGTGCCAGCAGCCAAGAGGGGGCCGCTGAAGCTTTCTTT. This chain links TRBV4-2 with TRBJ1-1; possibly TRBD1 for D (6 bases). From germline, CDR1 is LGHNA and CDR2 YNFKEQ. V was clipped by 0 bases and J by 6 bases, with 8 bases between them. This CDR3 comprises 13 residues.

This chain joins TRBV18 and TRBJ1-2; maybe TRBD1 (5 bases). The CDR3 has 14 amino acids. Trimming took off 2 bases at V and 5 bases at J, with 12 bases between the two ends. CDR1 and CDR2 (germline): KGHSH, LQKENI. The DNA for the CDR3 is TGTGCCAGCTCACCAGGAGGGACGGATTATGGCTACACCTTC. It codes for CASSPGGTDYGYTF.

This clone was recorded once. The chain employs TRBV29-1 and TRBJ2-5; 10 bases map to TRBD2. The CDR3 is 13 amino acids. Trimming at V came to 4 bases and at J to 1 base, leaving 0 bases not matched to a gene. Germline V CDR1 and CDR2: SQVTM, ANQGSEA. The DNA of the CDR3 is TGCAGCGTTGGGACTAGCGGCCAAGAGACCCAGTACTTC. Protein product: CSVGTSGQETQYF.

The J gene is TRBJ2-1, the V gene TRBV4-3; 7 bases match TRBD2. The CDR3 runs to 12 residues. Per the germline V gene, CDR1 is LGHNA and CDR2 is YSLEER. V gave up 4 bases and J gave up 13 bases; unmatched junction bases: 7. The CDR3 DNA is TGCGCCAGCAGCCGGGAGCGGGACCGACAGTTCTTC. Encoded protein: CASSRERDRQFF.

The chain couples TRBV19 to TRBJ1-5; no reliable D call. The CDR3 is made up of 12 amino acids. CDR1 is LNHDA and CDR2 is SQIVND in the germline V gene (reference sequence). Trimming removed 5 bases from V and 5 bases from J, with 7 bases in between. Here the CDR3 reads CASSPNYQPQHF. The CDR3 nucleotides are TGTGCCAGTAGTCCAAACTATCAGCCCCAGCATTTT. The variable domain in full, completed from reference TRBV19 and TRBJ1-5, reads DGGITQSPKYLFRKEGQNVTLSCEQNLNHDAMYWYRQDPGQGLRLIYYSQIVNDFQKGDIAEGYSVSREKKESFPLTVTSAQKNPTAFYLCASSPNYQPQHFGDGTRLSIL.

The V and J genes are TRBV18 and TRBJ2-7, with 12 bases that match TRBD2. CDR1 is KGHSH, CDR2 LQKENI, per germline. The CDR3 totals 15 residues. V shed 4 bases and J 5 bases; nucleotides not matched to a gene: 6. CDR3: CASSHRLAGVDEQYF. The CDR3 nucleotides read TGTGCCAGCTCACACCGACTAGCGGGAGTAGACGAGCAGTACTTC. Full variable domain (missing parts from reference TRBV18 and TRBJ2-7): NAGVMQNPRHLVRRRGQEARLRCSPMKGHSHVYWYRQLPEEGLKFMVYLQKENIIDESGMPKERFSAEFPKEGPSILRIQQVVRGDSAAYFCASSHRLAGVDEQYFGPGTRLTVT.

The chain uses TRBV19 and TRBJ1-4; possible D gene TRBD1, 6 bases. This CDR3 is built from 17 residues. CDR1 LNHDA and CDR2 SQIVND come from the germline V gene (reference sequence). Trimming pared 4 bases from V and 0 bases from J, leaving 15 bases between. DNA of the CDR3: TGTGCCAGTAGTAATAAGGGGGATTCTGCAACTAATGAAAAACTGTTTTTT. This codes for CASSNKGDSATNEKLFF.

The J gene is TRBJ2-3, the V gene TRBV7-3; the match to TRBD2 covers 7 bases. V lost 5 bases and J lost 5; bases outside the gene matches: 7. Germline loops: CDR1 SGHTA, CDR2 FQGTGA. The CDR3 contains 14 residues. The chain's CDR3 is CASSLRTREDTQYF. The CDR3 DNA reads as TGTGCCAGCAGCCTGAGGACTAGAGAAGATACGCAGTATTTT.

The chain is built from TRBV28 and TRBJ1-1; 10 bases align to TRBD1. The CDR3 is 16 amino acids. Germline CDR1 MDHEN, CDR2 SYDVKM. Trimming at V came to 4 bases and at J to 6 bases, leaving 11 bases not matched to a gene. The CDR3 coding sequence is TGTGCCAGCAGTTCACTACCGGGACAGGGGAGGGCTGAAGCTTTCTTT. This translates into CASSSLPGQGRAEAFF.

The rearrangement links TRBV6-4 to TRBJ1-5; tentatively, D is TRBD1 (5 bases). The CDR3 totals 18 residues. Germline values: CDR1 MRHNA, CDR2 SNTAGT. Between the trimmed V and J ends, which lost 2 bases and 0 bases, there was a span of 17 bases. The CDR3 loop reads CASSDNIKDRYSNQPQHF. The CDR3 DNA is TGTGCCAGCAGTGACAACATAAAAGACAGATATAGCAATCAGCCCCAGCATTTT.